This T cell receptor beta chain was captured by sequencing in a study of T cells after yellow fever vaccination. Study details: Low-cell-number fractions were prepared with SMART-Seq v4 Ultra Low Input. Study-wide results and caveats: Clones that expanded after primary vaccination mostly reappeared after the booster (around 96% CD4, 88% CD8).

With V trimmed by 0 bases and J by 7 bases, 3 bases remained unmatched. Germline CDR1 and CDR2: SGDLS and YYNGEE. This CDR3 is 16 amino acids long. For TCR, cDNA came from 5'RACE template switching, which added a universal primer site and UMIs. TCRdb processed the 5' RACE reads anew with MiXCR; each CDR3 protein has one entry. The sample lists 300,000 to 350,000 distinct CDR3 sequences, almost 4% seen once, with 20% to 25% in the top ten. This clonotype was observed a few times. Its antigen is currently unknown. This receptor was taken from a man aged 18 to 30 who received the YFV17D yellow fever vaccine. This specimen consisted of PBMCs, obtained 5 days after the yellow fever booster vaccination. The chain recombines TRBV9 with TRBJ2-3; 15 bases align to TRBD2. The CDR3 DNA reads as TGTGCCAGCAGCGTAGGGACTAGCGGGGGGGCGAATACGCAGTATTTT. Encoded protein: CASSVGTSGGANTQYF.